This T cell receptor beta chain was sequenced during a study of blood T cell repertoires in COVID-19. Study-level information: The samples span acute and convalescent COVID-19 from the United States, Italy and Spain. PBMCs, B-cell-depleted T cells, or T cells were the source of the cDNA or gDNA that made up the material.

Original processing methods: Scientists estimated how many nucleated cells there were by amplifying reference gene primers. TCRdb keeps only in-frame clones here, not all; method: immunoSEQ multiplex PCR. V and J calls and clone size are those listed in that table; D and trimming were worked out from the DNA. The sample lists around 300,000 clones; 75% to 90% were seen once. This clone appeared a single time. Specimen: peripheral blood. This TCR was sampled from a woman in her thirties with active or convalescent COVID-19.

The chain's CDR3 is CARPGLARYEQYF. The DNA of the CDR3 is TGTGCCAGACCGGGACTAGCCAGGTACGAGCAGTACTTC. The rearrangement joins TRBV6-5 to TRBJ2-7; 9 bases are a match to TRBD2. CDR3 length: 13 residues. Unmatched junction bases numbered 7, after V lost 9 bases and J lost 4 bases. The germline CDR1 and CDR2 sequences are MNHEY and SVGAGI.